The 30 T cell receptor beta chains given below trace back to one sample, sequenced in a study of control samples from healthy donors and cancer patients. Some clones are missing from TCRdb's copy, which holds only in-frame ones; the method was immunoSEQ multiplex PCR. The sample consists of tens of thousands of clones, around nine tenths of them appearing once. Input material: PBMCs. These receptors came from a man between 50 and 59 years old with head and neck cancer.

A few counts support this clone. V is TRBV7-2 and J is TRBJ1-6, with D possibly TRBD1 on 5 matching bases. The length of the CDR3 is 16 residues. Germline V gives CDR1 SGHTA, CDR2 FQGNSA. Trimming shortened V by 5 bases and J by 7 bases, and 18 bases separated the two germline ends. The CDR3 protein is CASSIPGDVPNSPLHF. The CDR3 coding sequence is TGTGCCAGCAGCATCCCGGGGGACGTACCGAATTCACCCCTCCACTTT.

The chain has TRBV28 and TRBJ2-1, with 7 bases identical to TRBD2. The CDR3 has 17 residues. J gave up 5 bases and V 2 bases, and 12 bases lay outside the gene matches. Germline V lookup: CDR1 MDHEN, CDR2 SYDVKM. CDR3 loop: CASSLPGEGRRNNEQFF. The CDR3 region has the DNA TGTGCCAGCAGTTTACCGGGGGAGGGCCGCAGGAACAATGAGCAGTTCTTC.

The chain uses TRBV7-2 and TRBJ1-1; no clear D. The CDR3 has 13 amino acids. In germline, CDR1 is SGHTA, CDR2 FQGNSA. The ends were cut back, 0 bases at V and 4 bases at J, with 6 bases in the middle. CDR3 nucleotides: TGTGCCAGCAGCTTAGCTTCTGGCACTGAAGCTTTCTTT. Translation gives CASSLASGTEAFF.

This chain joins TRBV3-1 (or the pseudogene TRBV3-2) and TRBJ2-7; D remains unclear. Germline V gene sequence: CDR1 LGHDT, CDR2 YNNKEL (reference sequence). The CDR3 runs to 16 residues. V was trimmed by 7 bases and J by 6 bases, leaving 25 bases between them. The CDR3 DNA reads TGTGCCAGCAAGGATTCGACGGCCCTAAGTCCGCGCGAGCAGTACTTC. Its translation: CASKDSTALSPREQYF.

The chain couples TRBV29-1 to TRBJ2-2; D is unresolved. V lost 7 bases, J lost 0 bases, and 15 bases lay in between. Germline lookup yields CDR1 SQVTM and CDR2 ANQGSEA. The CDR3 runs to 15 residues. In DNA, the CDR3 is TGCAGCGCAACGGCACGGAGCGCGAACACCGGGGAGCTGTTTTTT. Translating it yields CSATARSANTGELFF.

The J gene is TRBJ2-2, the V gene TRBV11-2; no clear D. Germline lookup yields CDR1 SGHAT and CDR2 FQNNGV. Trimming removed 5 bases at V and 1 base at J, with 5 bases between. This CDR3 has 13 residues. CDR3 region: CASSPVNTGELFF. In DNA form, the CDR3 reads TGTGCCAGCAGCCCCGTGAACACCGGGGAGCTGTTTTTT.

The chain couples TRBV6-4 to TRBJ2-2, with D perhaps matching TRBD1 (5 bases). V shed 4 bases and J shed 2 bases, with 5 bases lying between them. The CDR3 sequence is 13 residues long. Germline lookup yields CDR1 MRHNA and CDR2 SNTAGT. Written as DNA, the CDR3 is TGTGCCAGCAGTGGGACAAACACCGGGGAGCTGTTTTTT. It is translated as CASSGTNTGELFF.

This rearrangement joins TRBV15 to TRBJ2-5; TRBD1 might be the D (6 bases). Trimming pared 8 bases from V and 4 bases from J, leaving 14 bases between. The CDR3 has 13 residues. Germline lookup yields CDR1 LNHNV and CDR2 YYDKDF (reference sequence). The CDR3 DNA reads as TGTGCCACCCTAAGAGCCAGGGGAGAGACCCAGTACTTC. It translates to CATLRARGETQYF.

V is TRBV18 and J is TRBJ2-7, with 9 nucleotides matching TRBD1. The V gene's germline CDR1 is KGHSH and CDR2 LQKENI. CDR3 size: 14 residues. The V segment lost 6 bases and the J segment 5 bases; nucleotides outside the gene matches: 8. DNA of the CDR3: TGTGCCAGCTCCCCCCTGGACAGGGGTAACGAGCAGTACTTC. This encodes CASSPLDRGNEQYF.

The CDR3 spells CASSFLGGSGSNEQFF. The CDR3 DNA sequence: TGTGCCAGCAGCTTTCTAGGGGGCTCTGGGAGTAATGAGCAGTTCTTC. V gene TRBV7-3 combines with J gene TRBJ2-1; 7 bases align to TRBD1. Per germline, CDR1 SGHTA and CDR2 FQGTGA. Trimming removed 3 bases from V and 7 bases from J; junction bases left unmatched: 12. This CDR3 has 16 residues. The full variable domain, completed using reference TRBV7-3 and TRBJ2-1, is GAGVSQTPSNKVTEKGKYVELRCDPISGHTALYWYRQSLGQGPEFLIYFQGTGAADDSGLPNDRFFAVRPEGSVSTLKIQRTERGDSAVYLCASSFLGGSGSNEQFFGPGTRLTVL.

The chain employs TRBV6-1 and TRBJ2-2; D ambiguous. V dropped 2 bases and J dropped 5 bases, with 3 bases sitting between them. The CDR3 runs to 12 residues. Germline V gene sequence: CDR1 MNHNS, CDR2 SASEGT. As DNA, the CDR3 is TGTGCCAGCAGTGAAACTACCGGGGAGCTGTTTTTT. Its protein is CASSETTGELFF.

The CDR3 protein is CASSLGRLVGETQYF. The CDR3 DNA is TGTGCCAGCAGCTTAGGACGACTAGTGGGGGAGACCCAGTACTTC. The J gene is TRBJ2-5, the V gene TRBV11-2, with TRBD2 as a possible D gene (6 bases). Trimming pared 1 base from V and 5 bases from J, leaving 14 bases between. The CDR3 consists of 15 residues. Germline V lookup: CDR1 SGHAT, CDR2 FQNNGV.

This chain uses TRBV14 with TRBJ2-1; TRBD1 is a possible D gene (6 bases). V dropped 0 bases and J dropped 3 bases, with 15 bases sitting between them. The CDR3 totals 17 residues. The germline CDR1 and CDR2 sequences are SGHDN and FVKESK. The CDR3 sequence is CASSQDPRGGDYNEQFF. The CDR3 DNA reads TGTGCCAGCAGCCAAGACCCCAGAGGGGGAGACTACAATGAGCAGTTCTTC.

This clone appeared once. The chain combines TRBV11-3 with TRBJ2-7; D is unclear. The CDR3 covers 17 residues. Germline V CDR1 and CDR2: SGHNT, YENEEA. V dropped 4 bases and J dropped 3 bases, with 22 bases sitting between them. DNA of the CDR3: TGTGCCAGCAGCTCGACCCTCCACCAGCCACTATACTACGAGCAGTACTTC. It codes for CASSSTLHQPLYYEQYF.

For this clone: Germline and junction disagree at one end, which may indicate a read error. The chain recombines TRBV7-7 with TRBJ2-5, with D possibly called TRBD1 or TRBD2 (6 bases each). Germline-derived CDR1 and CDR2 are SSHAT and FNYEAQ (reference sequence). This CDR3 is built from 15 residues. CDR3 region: CASSLQGTEGETQYF. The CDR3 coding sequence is TGTGCTAGCAGCTTACAGGGTACGGAGGGAGAGACCCAGTACTTC.

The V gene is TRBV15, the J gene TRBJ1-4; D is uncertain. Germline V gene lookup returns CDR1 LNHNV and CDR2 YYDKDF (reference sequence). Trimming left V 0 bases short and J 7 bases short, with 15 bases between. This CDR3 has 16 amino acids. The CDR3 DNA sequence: TGTGCCACCAGCAGAGATCCGTTGAAGGGTCCTGAAAAACTGTTTTTT. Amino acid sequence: CATSRDPLKGPEKLFF.

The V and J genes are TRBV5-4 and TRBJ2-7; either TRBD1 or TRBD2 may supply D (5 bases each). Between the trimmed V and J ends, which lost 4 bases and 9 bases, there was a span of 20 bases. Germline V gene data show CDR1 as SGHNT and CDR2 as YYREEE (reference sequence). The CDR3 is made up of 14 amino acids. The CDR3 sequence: CASSPWDVANGQYF. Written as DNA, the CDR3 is TGTGCCAGCAGCCCCTGGGACGTCGCTAACGGGCAGTACTTC.

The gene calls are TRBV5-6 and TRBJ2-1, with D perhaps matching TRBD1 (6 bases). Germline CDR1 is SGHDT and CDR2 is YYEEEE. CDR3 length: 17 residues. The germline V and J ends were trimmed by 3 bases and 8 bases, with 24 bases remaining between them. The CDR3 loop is CASSSLPKGDIVDEQFF. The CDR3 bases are TGTGCCAGCAGCTCGCTCCCCAAGGGGGATATTGTTGATGAGCAGTTCTTC. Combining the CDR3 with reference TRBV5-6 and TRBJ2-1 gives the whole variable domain DAGVTQSPTHLIKTRGQQVTLRCSPKSGHDTVSWYQQALGQGPQFIFQYYEEEERQRGNFPDRFSGHQFPNYSSELNVNALLLGDSALYLCASSSLPKGDIVDEQFFGPGTRLTVL.

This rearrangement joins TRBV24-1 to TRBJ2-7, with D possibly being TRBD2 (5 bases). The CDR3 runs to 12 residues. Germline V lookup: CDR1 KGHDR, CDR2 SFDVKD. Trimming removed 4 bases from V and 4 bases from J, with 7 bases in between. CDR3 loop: CATSDGGYEQYF. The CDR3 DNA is TGTGCCACCAGTGACGGAGGATACGAGCAGTACTTC.

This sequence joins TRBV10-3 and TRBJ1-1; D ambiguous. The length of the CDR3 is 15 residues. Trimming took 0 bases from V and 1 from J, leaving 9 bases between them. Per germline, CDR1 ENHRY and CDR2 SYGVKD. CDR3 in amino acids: CAISESTPGNTEAFF. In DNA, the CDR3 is TGTGCCATCAGTGAGTCGACCCCAGGGAACACTGAAGCTTTCTTT.

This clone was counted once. The CDR3, as DNA: TGTGCCAGCATCAAAAGGACGGGGAACACCGGGGAGCTGTTTTTT. Translation: CASIKRTGNTGELFF. The V and J genes are TRBV6-5 and TRBJ2-2; D not certain. V was clipped by 7 bases and J by 1 base, with 13 bases between them. The CDR3 covers 15 residues. Germline V gene sequence: CDR1 MNHEY, CDR2 SVGAGI.

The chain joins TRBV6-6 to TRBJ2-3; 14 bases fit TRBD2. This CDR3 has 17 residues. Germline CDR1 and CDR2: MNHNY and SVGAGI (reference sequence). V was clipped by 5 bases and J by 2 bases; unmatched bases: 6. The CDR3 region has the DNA TGTGCCAGCAGTCCGGGACTAGCGGGAGCAACCACAGATACGCAGTATTTT. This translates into CASSPGLAGATTDTQYF.

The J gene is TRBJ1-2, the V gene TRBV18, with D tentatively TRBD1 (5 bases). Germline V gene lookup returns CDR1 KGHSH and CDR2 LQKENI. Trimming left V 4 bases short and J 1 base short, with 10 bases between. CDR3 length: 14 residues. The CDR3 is CASSRSGFNYGYTF. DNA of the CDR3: TGTGCCAGCTCACGGTCAGGGTTTAACTATGGCTACACCTTC.

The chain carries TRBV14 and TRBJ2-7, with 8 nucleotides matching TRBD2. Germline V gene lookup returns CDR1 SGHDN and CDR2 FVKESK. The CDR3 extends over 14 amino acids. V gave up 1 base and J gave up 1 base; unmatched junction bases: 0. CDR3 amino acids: CASSQGGGSYEQYF. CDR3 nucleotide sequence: TGTGCCAGCAGCCAAGGCGGGGGGTCCTACGAGCAGTACTTC.

CDR3 in amino acids: CASSQKGEQYF. DNA for the CDR3: TGTGCCAGCAGTCAAAAGGGCGAGCAGTACTTC. This chain joins TRBV3-1 (or the pseudogene TRBV3-2) and TRBJ2-7, with D unresolved. Germline V gene sequence: CDR1 LGHDT, CDR2 YNNKEL (reference sequence). This CDR3 has 11 residues. V shed 6 bases and J shed 6 bases, with 9 bases lying between them.

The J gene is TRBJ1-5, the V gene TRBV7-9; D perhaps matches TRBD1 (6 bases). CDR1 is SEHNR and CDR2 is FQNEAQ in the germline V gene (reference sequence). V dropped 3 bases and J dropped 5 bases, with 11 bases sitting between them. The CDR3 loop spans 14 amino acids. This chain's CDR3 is CASSFDTGYQPQHF. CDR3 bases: TGTGCCAGCAGCTTCGATACAGGGTATCAGCCCCAGCATTTT.

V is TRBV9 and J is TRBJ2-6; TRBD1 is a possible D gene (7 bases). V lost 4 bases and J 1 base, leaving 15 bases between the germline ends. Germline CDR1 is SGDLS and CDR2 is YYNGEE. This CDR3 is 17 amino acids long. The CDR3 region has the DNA TGTGCCAGCAGCCGGGCAGGGGGGACATCTGGGGCCAACGTCCTGACTTTC. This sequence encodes CASSRAGGTSGANVLTF. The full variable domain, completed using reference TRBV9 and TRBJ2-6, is DSGVTQTPKHLITATGQRVTLRCSPRSGDLSVYWYQQSLDQGLQFLIQYYNGEERAKGNILERFSAQQFPDLHSELNLSSLELGDSALYFCASSRAGGTSGANVLTFGAGSRLTVL.

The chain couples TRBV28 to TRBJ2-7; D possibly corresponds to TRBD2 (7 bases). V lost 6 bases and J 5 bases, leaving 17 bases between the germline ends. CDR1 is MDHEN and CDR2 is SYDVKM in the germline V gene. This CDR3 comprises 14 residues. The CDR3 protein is CASSPPGGPNEQYF. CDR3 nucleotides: TGTGCCAGCAGCCCCCCCGGGGGGCCCAACGAGCAGTACTTC. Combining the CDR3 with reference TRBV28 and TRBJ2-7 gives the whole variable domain DVKVTQSSRYLVKRTGEKVFLECVQDMDHENMFWYRQDPGLGLRLIYFSYDVKMKEKGDIPEGYSVSREKKERFSLILESASTNQTSMYLCASSPPGGPNEQYFGPGTRLTVT.

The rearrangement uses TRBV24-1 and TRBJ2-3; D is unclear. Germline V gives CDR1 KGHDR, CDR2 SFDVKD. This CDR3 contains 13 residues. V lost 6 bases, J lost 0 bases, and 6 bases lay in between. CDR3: CATSSSSTDTQYF. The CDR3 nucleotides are TGTGCCACCAGTAGTTCTAGCACAGATACGCAGTATTTT.

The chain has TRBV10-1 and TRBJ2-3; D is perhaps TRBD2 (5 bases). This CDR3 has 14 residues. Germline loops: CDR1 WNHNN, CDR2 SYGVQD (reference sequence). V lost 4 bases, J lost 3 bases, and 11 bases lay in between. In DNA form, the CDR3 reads TGCGCCAGCAGTGGGCCAACGGGGACAGATACGCAGTATTTT. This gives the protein CASSGPTGTDTQYF.